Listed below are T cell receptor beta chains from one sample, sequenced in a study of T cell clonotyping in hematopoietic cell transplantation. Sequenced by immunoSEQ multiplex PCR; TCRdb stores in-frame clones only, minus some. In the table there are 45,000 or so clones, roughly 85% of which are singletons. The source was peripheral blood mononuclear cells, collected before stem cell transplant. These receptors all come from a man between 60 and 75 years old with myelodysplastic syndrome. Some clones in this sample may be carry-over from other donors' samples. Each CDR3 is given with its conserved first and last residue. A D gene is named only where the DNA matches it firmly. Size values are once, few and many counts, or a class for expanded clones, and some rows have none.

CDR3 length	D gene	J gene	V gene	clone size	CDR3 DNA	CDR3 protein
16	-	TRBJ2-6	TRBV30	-	TGTGCCTGGAGTGGTCCGGGGAGGAAAGGGGCCAACGTCCTGACTTTC	CAWSGPGRKGANVLTF
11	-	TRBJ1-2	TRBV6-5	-	TGTGCCAGCAGCCCCGGGGAGAGCTACACCTTC	CASSPGESYTF
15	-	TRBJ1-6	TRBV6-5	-	TGTGCCAGCAGACCGGAGGGCTCCTATAATTCACCCCTCCACTTT	CASRPEGSYNSPLHF
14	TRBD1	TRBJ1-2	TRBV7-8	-	TGTGCCAGCAGCTTAGCGACAGGGAACTATGGCTACACCTTC	CASSLATGNYGYTF
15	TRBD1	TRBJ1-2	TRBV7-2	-	TGTGCCAGCAGCTTAGGACAGGGGGATTACTATGGCTACACCTTC	CASSLGQGDYYGYTF
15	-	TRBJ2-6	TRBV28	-	TGTGCCAGCAGTCCGGACGGCTCTGGGGCCAACGTCCTGACTTTC	CASSPDGSGANVLTF
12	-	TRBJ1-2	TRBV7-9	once	TGTGCCAGCAGCTTAGTGGGCTATGGCTACACCTTC	CASSLVGYGYTF
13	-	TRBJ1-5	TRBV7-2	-	TGTGCCAGCAGCCCCACCACAGATCAGCCCCAGCATTTT	CASSPTTDQPQHF
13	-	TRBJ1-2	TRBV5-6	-	TGTGCCAGCAGTCCACCCGGGATCTATGGCTACACCTTC	CASSPPGIYGYTF
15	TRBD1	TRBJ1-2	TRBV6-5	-	TGTGCCAGCAGTACCCTACAGGGGACTAACTATGGCTACACCTTC	CASSTLQGTNYGYTF
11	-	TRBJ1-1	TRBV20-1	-	TGCTTAGTACACAGGGCCACTGAAGCTTTCTTT	CLVHRATEAFF
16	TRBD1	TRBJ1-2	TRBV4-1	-	TGCGCCAGCAGCAACGCCGGGACAGGACTAAACTATGGCTACACCTTC	CASSNAGTGLNYGYTF
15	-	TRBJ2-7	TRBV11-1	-	TGTGCCAGCAGCCAAGGGTCTCTCACGGCCTACGAGCAGTACTTC	CASSQGSLTAYEQYF
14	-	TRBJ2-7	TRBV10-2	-	TGCGCCAGCAGTGGGGCACCCTCCTCCTACGAGCAGTACTTC	CASSGAPSSYEQYF
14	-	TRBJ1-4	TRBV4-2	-	TGTGCCAGCAGCCAAGACAGGGGAAATGAAAAACTGTTTTTT	CASSQDRGNEKLFF
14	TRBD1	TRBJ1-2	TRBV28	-	TGTGCCAGCAGTTCCCCGGACAGGGCCGGCGGCTACACCTTC	CASSSPDRAGGYTF
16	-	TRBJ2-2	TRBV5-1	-	TGCGCCAGCAGCTTGGAGGCCCGCAGGGTGACCGGGGAGCTGTTTTTT	CASSLEARRVTGELFF
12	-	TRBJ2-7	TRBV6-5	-	TGTGCCAGCAGGGCCGGGACGTTCGAGCAGTACTTC	CASRAGTFEQYF
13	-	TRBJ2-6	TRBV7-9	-	TGTGCCAGCAGCCCAGTCTGGGATTCCTTCCTGACTTTC	CASSPVWDSFLTF
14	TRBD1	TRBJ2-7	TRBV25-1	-	TGTGCCAGCAGTACAGTGAGACAGGGAAACGAGCAGTACTTC	CASSTVRQGNEQYF
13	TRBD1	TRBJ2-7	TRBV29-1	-	TGCAGCGTAGTGGGACAGGTCTCCTACGAGCAGTACTTC	CSVVGQVSYEQYF
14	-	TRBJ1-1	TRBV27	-	TGTGCCAGCAGCCGGGGGACGGTGAACACTGAAGCTTTCTTT	CASSRGTVNTEAFF